Listed below are T cell receptor beta chains from one sample, sequenced in a study of beta chain features in type 1 diabetes. Clones were sequenced by immunoSEQ multiplex PCR, and TCRdb holds only the in-frame ones, with some missing. The repertoire includes about 210,000 clones, under 13% of them detected once, and 1% to 1.5% sits in the top ten. Input material: central memory CD4+ T cells from blood. The receptors originated from a man younger than 35 in good health. CDR3s include the opening cysteine and the closing phenylalanine or tryptophan. D genes are given only for firm matches. Not every row has a clone size; where given, it reads once, few, many or a size class.

few	TRBV14	NA	TRBJ1-2	TGTGCCAGCAGCCAAGGGTCATATCAAGTCTATGGCTACACCTTC	CASSQGSYQVYGYTF
few	TRBV2	NA	TRBJ2-7	TGTGCCAGCAGTATACTAGCATACGAGCAGTACTTC	CASSILAYEQYF
many	TRBV18	NA	TRBJ1-5	TGTGCCTCGGATGGGGGAATGGGACAGCCCCAGCATTTT	CASDGGMGQPQHF
NA	TRBV6-6	TRBD2	TRBJ2-7	TGTGCCAGCACCGTGAGCTTAGCGGGTAGCGAGCAGTACTTC	CASTVSLAGSEQYF
NA	TRBV29-1	TRBD2	TRBJ2-3	TGCAGCGTCGGGGAGGGTTACAGCACAGATACGCAGTATTTT	CSVGEGYSTDTQYF
NA	TRBV30	NA	TRBJ1-1	TGTGCCGGGAGGGGGGCCTTGAACACTGAAGCTTTCTTT	CAGRGALNTEAFF
few	TRBV15	NA	TRBJ2-5	TGTGCCACCAGCAGACCCAACACCACACCCGAGACCCAGTACTTC	CATSRPNTTPETQYF
NA	TRBV29-1	TRBD2	TRBJ2-1	TGCAGCGGGGAGACTAGCGGGGTCTACAATGAGCAGTTCTTC	CSGETSGVYNEQFF
many	TRBV10-3	NA	TRBJ2-1	TGTGCCATCAGCCCTGACAATGAGCAGTTCTTC	CAISPDNEQFF
NA	TRBV7-6	TRBD2	TRBJ2-5	TGTGCCAGCAGCTTGGGACTAGCGGTCCAAGAGACCCAGTACTTC	CASSLGLAVQETQYF
few	TRBV18	NA	TRBJ2-1	TGTGCCAGCTCACCACCGTTCCGGGGAGAGCAGTTCTTC	CASSPPFRGEQFF
many	TRBV27	TRBD2	TRBJ2-2	TGTGCCAGCAGTTCCCCCCAGGGACTAGCGGGGCTGAACACCGGGGAGCTGTTTTTT	CASSSPQGLAGLNTGELFF
NA	TRBV7-8	NA	TRBJ1-1	TGTGCCAGCAGCTTAAGTTCAGGGGTCGCTGAAGCTTTCTTT	CASSLSSGVAEAFF
NA	TRBV9	TRBD1	TRBJ1-1	TGTGCCAGCAGCGAAACCGGGACAGGGGAGTGGCACACTGAAGCTTTCTTT	CASSETGTGEWHTEAFF
medium-sized	TRBV30	NA	TRBJ2-7	TGTGCCTGGAGTGTAACACAGTTCGAGCAGTACTTC	CAWSVTQFEQYF
few	TRBV4-1	NA	TRBJ2-4	TGCGCCAGCAGCCAAGAATCATACAGAAACATTCAGTACTTC	CASSQESYRNIQYF
few	TRBV10-3	TRBD2	TRBJ2-1	TGTGCCACCCGGACTAGCGGGAGTGACGGTGAGCAGTTCTTC	CATRTSGSDGEQFF
few	TRBV29-1	NA	TRBJ2-7	TGCAGCGTGGACAGATGGGGGAGCTCCTACGAGCAGTACTTC	CSVDRWGSSYEQYF
NA	TRBV5-4	TRBD2	TRBJ2-7	TGTGCCAGCAGCTTAACTAGCGGAGCCTCCTACGAGCAGTACTTC	CASSLTSGASYEQYF
NA	TRBV28	NA	TRBJ2-7	TGTGCCAGCAGTCGAACCTACGAGCAGTACTTC	CASSRTYEQYF
many	TRBV7-2	NA	TRBJ2-7	TGTGCCAGCAGCCCCTCCCGGAGTCTCAACGAGCAGTACTTC	CASSPSRSLNEQYF
NA	TRBV6-5	NA	TRBJ2-5	TGTGCCAGCAGTAATCGGGCCGGGGGGCGAGAGACCCAGTACTTC	CASSNRAGGRETQYF
few	TRBV14	NA	TRBJ1-2	TGTGCCAGCAGCCAAGACGCGAGGTGGAACGGCTACACCTTC	CASSQDARWNGYTF
NA	TRBV5-1	NA	TRBJ1-5	TGCGCCAGCAGCCCGGCAGGGAATAGCAATCAGCCCCAGCATTTT	CASSPAGNSNQPQHF
few	TRBV4-1	NA	TRBJ1-4	TGCGCCAGCAGCCTCCAGCCTGCGGATGAAAAACTGTTTTTT	CASSLQPADEKLFF
many	TRBV29-1	TRBD2	TRBJ2-1	TGCAGCGTGTCAAATGTAGCGGGTACATCCTACAATGAGCAGTTCTTC	CSVSNVAGTSYNEQFF
many	TRBV7-2	NA	TRBJ2-7	TGTGCCAGCAGCTTAGCCAGACTTCCCTACGAGCAGTACTTC	CASSLARLPYEQYF
NA	TRBV6-5	NA	TRBJ1-4	TGTGCCAGCAGACAGGCCACTAATGAAAAACTGTTTTTT	CASRQATNEKLFF
few	TRBV5-6	NA	TRBJ1-2	TGTGCCAGCAGCTTGATTGGAGCCAACTATGGCTACACCTTC	CASSLIGANYGYTF
NA	TRBV5-1	NA	TRBJ2-7	TGCGCCAGCAGCTTGTCGGGGCGGGGTCCCTACGAGCAGTACTTC	CASSLSGRGPYEQYF
few	TRBV18	NA	TRBJ2-7	TGTGCCAGCTCACCACGACGGGAGCGCTACTACGAGCAGTACTTC	CASSPRRERYYEQYF
few	TRBV9	TRBD2	TRBJ2-7	TGTGCCAGCAGCGTAGGCGGGACTAGGGACTACGAGCAGTACTTC	CASSVGGTRDYEQYF
NA	TRBV14	TRBD2	TRBJ2-7	TGTGCCAGCAGTACTAGCGGGAGAATGGCGCAGTACTTC	CASSTSGRMAQYF
few	TRBV4-1	NA	TRBJ1-1	TGCGCCAGCAGCCAAGCGAAAGATTCCACTGAAGCTTTCTTT	CASSQAKDSTEAFF
few	TRBV7-2	NA	TRBJ2-1	TGTGCCAGCAGCGCCACGGAGGGCCTTACGTCCAGCAATGAGCAGTTCTTC	CASSATEGLTSSNEQFF
many	TRBV15	TRBD2	TRBJ2-3	TGTGCCACCAGCCTGGGACTAGCGGGACGGGCAGATACGCAGTATTTT	CATSLGLAGRADTQYF
few	TRBV29-1	NA	TRBJ2-2	TGCAGCGGGGAAACGACTAGTTTCACCGGGGAGCTGTTTTTT	CSGETTSFTGELFF
medium-sized	TRBV12-2	NA	TRBJ2-3	TGTGCAAGTCGCTTAATGAATGGCGGGAGGCCCCCAGATACGCAGTATTTT	CASRLMNGGRPPDTQYF
few	TRBV4-1	TRBD2	TRBJ2-7	TGCGCCAGCAGCCAAGCCGCCGGGACTAGCGGCTCCTACGAGCAGTACTTC	CASSQAAGTSGSYEQYF
NA	TRBV28	NA	TRBJ1-5	TGTGCCAGCAGTTACGATATCAGGGACTCACCACAGTCGCCGGATCAGCCCCAGCATTTT	CASSYDIRDSPQSPDQPQHF
few	TRBV30	NA	TRBJ1-5	TGTGCCTGGACCTGGGGATATAGCAATCAGCCCCAGCATTTT	CAWTWGYSNQPQHF
NA	TRBV29-1	TRBD2	TRBJ2-7	TGCAGCGTTGAAGATGGAGCTAGCGGGATATACGAGCAGTACTTC	CSVEDGASGIYEQYF
NA	TRBV29-1	TRBD2	TRBJ2-1	TGCAGCGTTGCCCTAGCGGGAGGCTGGCCGTCGCAGTTCTTC	CSVALAGGWPSQFF
NA	TRBV7-9	TRBD2	TRBJ2-1	TGTGCCAGCAGACCTTTTAGCGGGAGGGTGGATGAGCAGTTCTTC	CASRPFSGRVDEQFF
few	TRBV29-1	NA	TRBJ2-4	TGCAGCGTTGAAGTGCGAGCCAAAAACATTCAGTACTTC	CSVEVRAKNIQYF
few	TRBV2	TRBD2	TRBJ2-3	TGTGCCAGCAGTACCACTAGCGGGAACTCAGATACGCAGTATTTT	CASSTTSGNSDTQYF
few	TRBV10-3	TRBD1	TRBJ2-3	TGTGCCATCAGGGGACAGGGCACAGATACGCAGTATTTT	CAIRGQGTDTQYF
NA	TRBV29-1	NA	TRBJ2-3	TGCAGCGTTGTCAGGGGCAGCACAGATACGCAGTATTTT	CSVVRGSTDTQYF
few	TRBV29-1	NA	TRBJ2-7	TGCAGCGTTGATGGGCAGGGTTGGAACGAGCAGTACTTC	CSVDGQGWNEQYF
NA	TRBV30	TRBD2	TRBJ2-2	TGTGCCTGGCAAAAACGGGCTAGCGGGAGGATGACCGGGGAGCTGTTTTTT	CAWQKRASGRMTGELFF
NA	TRBV5-1	TRBD1	TRBJ2-7	TGCGCCAGCAGCTTGATGACAGGGTCCAACGAGCAGTACTTC	CASSLMTGSNEQYF
NA	TRBV7-9	TRBD2	TRBJ2-3	TGTGCCAGCAGCTACGGCGGGAGAGGTACAGATACGCAGTATTTT	CASSYGGRGTDTQYF
NA	TRBV30	NA	TRBJ2-1	TGTGCCTGGGCCCACGGGACGTACTACAATGAGCAGTTCTTC	CAWAHGTYYNEQFF
few	TRBV7-2	NA	TRBJ1-1	TGTGCCAGCAGCTTGGGGCAGAACACTGAAGCTTTCTTT	CASSLGQNTEAFF
NA	TRBV7-8	TRBD1	TRBJ2-5	TGTGCCAGCAGCCTGGGACAGGGAGTGAGAGAGACCCAGTACTTC	CASSLGQGVRETQYF
few	TRBV29-1	NA	TRBJ2-3	TGCAGCGTTACTAGTGGTAGGAGCTCTACGCAGTATTTT	CSVTSGRSSTQYF